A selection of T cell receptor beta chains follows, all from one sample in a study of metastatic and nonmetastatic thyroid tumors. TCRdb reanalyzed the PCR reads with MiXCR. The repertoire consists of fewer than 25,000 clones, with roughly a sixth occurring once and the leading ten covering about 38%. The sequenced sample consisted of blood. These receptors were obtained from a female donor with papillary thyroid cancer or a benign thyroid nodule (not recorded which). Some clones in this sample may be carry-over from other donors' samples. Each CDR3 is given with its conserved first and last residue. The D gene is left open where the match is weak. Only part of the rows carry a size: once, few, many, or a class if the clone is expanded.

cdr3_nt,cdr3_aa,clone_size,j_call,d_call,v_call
TGTGCCAGCAGTGACTCTCGACAGGGGGCCTCCGGGGAGCTGTTTTTT,CASSDSRQGASGELFF,many,TRBJ2-2,TRBD1,TRBV6-4
TGTGCCAGCAGCCGACCGGGACTTTCCTACGAGCAGTACTTC,CASSRPGLSYEQYF,NA,TRBJ2-7,NA,TRBV5-4
TGCGCCAGCAGCCTGAACAGGGGTGAGAACACTGAAGCTTTCTTT,CASSLNRGENTEAFF,NA,TRBJ1-1,TRBD1,TRBV4-1
TGCAGTGCTCCAAGCGGGATGAGCTCCTACGAGCAGTACTTC,CSAPSGMSSYEQYF,NA,TRBJ2-7,TRBD2,TRBV20-1
TGTGCCACTTTGCGGGGGCGGGAGTGGTATTTT,CATLRGREWYF,many,TRBJ2-3,NA,TRBV28
TGTGCCAGCAGCAAGAAGACAGGGAGGTCCCCTGAAGCTTTCTTT,CASSKKTGRSPEAFF,NA,TRBJ1-1,TRBD1,TRBV11-1
TGTGCCAGCAGTGGGCCCCTACAGGGAACCTACGAGCAGTACTTC,CASSGPLQGTYEQYF,NA,TRBJ2-7,NA,TRBV2
TGTGCCAGCAGTTTCGGGAGGAAGACCCAGTACTTC,CASSFGRKTQYF,many,TRBJ2-5,TRBD2,TRBV28
TGTGCCTGGGGGAGAGAGTCACCCCTCCACTTT,CAWGRESPLHF,NA,TRBJ1-6,NA,TRBV30
TGTGCCAGCAGTTCCGCACAAACTAGGGCCGAGCAGTACTTC,CASSSAQTRAEQYF,many,TRBJ2-7,NA,TRBV6-2/TRBV6-3
TGTGCCAGCAGCACCAGCCTGACTAGCGCCAAGGGGGAGCAGTACTTC,CASSTSLTSAKGEQYF,many,TRBJ2-7,TRBD2,TRBV7-6
TGTGCCAGCAGCCCCGAAGGGGGGACAGGGTCGTACGAGCAGTACTTC,CASSPEGGTGSYEQYF,many,TRBJ2-7,TRBD1,TRBV6-1
TGTGCCAGCAGCGGTACTAGCGAGGTTATCTACGAGCAGTACTTC,CASSGTSEVIYEQYF,medium-sized,TRBJ2-7,TRBD2,TRBV13
TGCGCCAGCGCGATGGGTTCAAGTACACGAACTTACAATGAGCAGTTCTTC,CASAMGSSTRTYNEQFF,medium-sized,TRBJ2-1,NA,TRBV5-1
TGTGCCAGCAGTTTATTAGCGGGAGGGCCGTATACGCAGTATTTT,CASSLLAGGPYTQYF,many,TRBJ2-3,TRBD2,TRBV28
TGCAGTGCTAAACCAATAGACCGACAGGGGGCGTTTGAGCAGTTCTTC,CSAKPIDRQGAFEQFF,many,TRBJ2-1,TRBD1,TRBV20-1
TGTGCCAGCAGCTTAGAGGCTAGCGGGAGCGGCGAGCAGTACTTC,CASSLEASGSGEQYF,many,TRBJ2-7,TRBD2,TRBV11-1
TGCGCCAGCAGCTTGGCCGTGCGAGATACGCAGTATTTT,CASSLAVRDTQYF,NA,TRBJ2-3,NA,TRBV5-1
TGTGGCAGCAGCGTAGTTCCTCAAAACACAGATACGCATTATTTT,CGSSVVPQNTDTHYF,NA,TRBJ2-3,NA,TRBV9
TGTGCCAGCAGTCCTACCGTTAATAGCAATCAGCCCCAGCATTTT,CASSPTVNSNQPQHF,few,TRBJ1-5,NA,TRBV12-3/TRBV12-4
TGTGCCAGCAGCTCTACTAGCGGCGGGAGGGGCAATGAGCAGTTCTTC,CASSSTSGGRGNEQFF,many,TRBJ2-1,TRBD2,TRBV5-4
TGTGCCAGCAGTGAAAGCAGTGGGGGCGATGGCTACACCTTC,CASSESSGGDGYTF,few,TRBJ1-2,NA,TRBV6-4
TGCAGTGCTTGGGTCGGGGTAGGTCAGCCCCAGCATTTT,CSAWVGVGQPQHF,NA,TRBJ1-5,NA,TRBV20-1
TGCAGTGCTAGAGCGGGCTTAACGAACACCGGGGAGCTGTTTTTT,CSARAGLTNTGELFF,many,TRBJ2-2,NA,TRBV20-1
TGTGCCTGGTCGGGGGGAACGAATACCGGGGAGCTGTTTTTT,CAWSGGTNTGELFF,many,TRBJ2-2,TRBD2,TRBV30
TGTGCCAGTAGTAGGGACAGGGGAGGATATGGCTACACCTTC,CASSRDRGGYGYTF,many,TRBJ1-2,TRBD1,TRBV19
TGTGCCAGCACCCCCGGGGAGGTAGCGGGAGGGGCCCAGTACTTC,CASTPGEVAGGAQYF,medium-sized,TRBJ2-5,TRBD2,TRBV11-3
TGTGCCAGCAGTTGGGGGCCAGACAGGGAGGGGGAGCTGTTTTTT,CASSWGPDREGELFF,few,TRBJ2-2,TRBD1,TRBV27
TGTGCCAGCAGGTCCCAGGGGGCCCGCACAGATACGCAGTATTTT,CASRSQGARTDTQYF,many,TRBJ2-3,TRBD1,TRBV6-1
TGTGCCAGCAGCCCACAGGGGGTAAACTTCCGTGGCTACACCTTC,CASSPQGVNFRGYTF,many,TRBJ1-2,TRBD1,TRBV12-3/TRBV12-4
TGTGCCAGCAGTTTATTGGGGGACCAAGCTTTCTTT,CASSLLGDQAFF,many,TRBJ1-1,NA,TRBV28
TGTGCCTGGAGCTACCCGGGACGGGACGAGCAGTACTTC,CAWSYPGRDEQYF,many,TRBJ2-7,NA,TRBV30
TGTGCCAGCAGTCTGACTTACTATGGCTACACCTTC,CASSLTYYGYTF,NA,TRBJ1-2,NA,TRBV6-2/TRBV6-3
TGCAGTGCTAGTGAGGGAACGGGCACCGGGGAGCTGTTTTTT,CSASEGTGTGELFF,NA,TRBJ2-2,NA,TRBV20-1
TGTGCCAGCTTGGGGGCCACCTGGACTGAAGCTTTCTTT,CASLGATWTEAFF,many,TRBJ1-1,NA,TRBV28
TGCAGTGCTACCAGGCCCAGCTCCTACAATGAGCAGTTCTTC,CSATRPSSYNEQFF,many,TRBJ2-1,NA,TRBV20-1
TGTGCCAGCAGCTTAGGTAGACTAGCGGGAGTGGAGACCCAGTACTTC,CASSLGRLAGVETQYF,many,TRBJ2-5,TRBD2,TRBV7-8
TGTGCCAGCAGCTTTGATCCAGGGCAGGGTAGCGAAAAACTGTTTTTT,CASSFDPGQGSEKLFF,many,TRBJ1-4,NA,TRBV5-4
TGTGCCAGCAGCTTAGTGGGACAGAACACAGATACGCAGTATTTT,CASSLVGQNTDTQYF,many,TRBJ2-3,TRBD1,TRBV11-2
TGCAGTGCGCGGACTAGCGGGAGGTATGAGCAGTTCTTC,CSARTSGRYEQFF,NA,TRBJ2-1,TRBD2,TRBV20-1
TGTGCCACCCTTTCTTGGAACACTGAAGCTTTCTTT,CATLSWNTEAFF,NA,TRBJ1-1,NA,TRBV6-1
TGTGCCAGCAGCTCGGGACCCTATGGGAATCAGCCCCAGCATTTT,CASSSGPYGNQPQHF,medium-sized,TRBJ1-5,NA,TRBV6-1
TGTGCCATCAGTGAACAGGGTACTAATGAAAAACTGTTTTTT,CAISEQGTNEKLFF,many,TRBJ1-4,NA,TRBV10-3
TGTGCCAGCAGCCCGAGTAGACTAGTTTCCTACGAGCAGTACTTC,CASSPSRLVSYEQYF,NA,TRBJ2-7,NA,TRBV4-2
TGCGCCAGCGCCCAGACAGGGGCGGATAAAGAGACCCAGTACTTC,CASAQTGADKETQYF,medium-sized,TRBJ2-5,TRBD1,TRBV4-1
TGTGCCAGCAGTTTATTTGGTCAGGGGTCTGGGGCCAACGTCCTGACTTTC,CASSLFGQGSGANVLTF,many,TRBJ2-6,NA,TRBV12-3/TRBV12-4
TGTGCCAGCACCCCCCAAGGGGCTACAGGGGTCGGAAACACCATATATTTT,CASTPQGATGVGNTIYF,many,TRBJ1-3,TRBD1,TRBV7-2
TGTGCCAGCTCACCAGGGTACAATGAGCAGTTCTTC,CASSPGYNEQFF,many,TRBJ2-1,NA,TRBV18
TGTGCCTGGAGTCCCCTAGCGGGCTCCTACAATGAGCAGTTCTTC,CAWSPLAGSYNEQFF,many,TRBJ2-1,TRBD2,TRBV30
TGCGCCAGCAGCCAAGGTAGGGGTGACAGGGATGGTCAGCCCCAGCATTTT,CASSQGRGDRDGQPQHF,NA,TRBJ1-5,TRBD1,TRBV4-1
TGTGCCAGCATCAGGGACGACCTAAGAAATTCACCCCTCCACTTT,CASIRDDLRNSPLHF,few,TRBJ1-6,NA,TRBV6-1
TGTGCCAGCAAAAACAGGACAGGGACTCTGTTCGAGCAGTACTTC,CASKNRTGTLFEQYF,many,TRBJ2-7,TRBD1,TRBV2
TGTGCCAGCAGTGACAGGTACGGCTACACCTTC,CASSDRYGYTF,many,TRBJ1-2,NA,TRBV28
TGTGCCAGCACCATTGCGGTGGGTGATGAAAAACTGTTTTTT,CASTIAVGDEKLFF,many,TRBJ1-4,NA,TRBV2
TGCAGTGCTAGGACAGGCGTTGAAGCTTTCTTT,CSARTGVEAFF,once,TRBJ1-1,NA,TRBV20-1
TGTGCCACTTTGACAGGGCCAGAGACCCAGTACTTC,CATLTGPETQYF,many,TRBJ2-5,TRBD1,TRBV28
TGTGCCAGCCGTGGAGGGGTTAGCACAGATACGCAGTATTTT,CASRGGVSTDTQYF,many,TRBJ2-3,NA,TRBV2
TGTGCCAGCTCACTTTCCGGGACACCGACCTACGAGCAGTACTTC,CASSLSGTPTYEQYF,many,TRBJ2-7,NA,TRBV18